The text below deals with one TCR beta chain. Its antigen is still unknown. V trimming: 7 bases; J trimming: 3 bases; junction bases outside the gene matches: 12. This CDR3 has 17 amino acids. Germline V gene lookup returns CDR1 SGHAT and CDR2 FQNNGV. The assay was immunoSEQ multiplex PCR, and TCRdb's table has in-frame clones only and misses some. The table has 7,500 to 8,000 clones, 88% seen once. This entry belongs to a study of chemoradiotherapy in HPV16-positive cancers. Findings and limits, study-wide: In HPV16-positive patients, HPV-responsive T-cell expansion tracked better recurrence-free survival. Functional assays defining HPV-specific T cells used only a couple of HPV16-positive patients.

The chain recombines TRBV11-2 with TRBJ2-1; 10 bases map to TRBD2. This clonotype was sampled from a human donor with HPV-associated anogenital cancer. The input for sequencing was tumor tissue, taken from a patient who underwent chemoradiotherapy. CDR3: CASTSSGSGRFYNEQFF. The CDR3 DNA reads TGTGCCAGCACTTCTAGCGGTAGCGGGAGGTTCTACAATGAGCAGTTCTTC.